What follows describes a single T cell receptor (beta chain). Its antigen remains unknown. It was the approximately 120-subject validation cohort, separate from the roughly 700-subject first cohort, to which the donors belonged. Deletions cut 4 bases from V and 6 bases from J, with 9 bases between. CDR3 size: 13 residues. Looked up from germline, CDR1 is MDHEN and CDR2 is SYDVKM. TCRdb keeps only in-frame clones here, not all; method: immunoSEQ multiplex PCR. The sample records 150,000 to 160,000 clones, approximately 86% being singletons. These data belong to a study of cytomegalovirus exposure and HLA in healthy donors. Regarding the study as a whole: Rarity characterized most TCR sequences, yet some public TCRs appeared in many donors.

The TCR comes from a man younger than 30 in good health and CMV-seropositive. Sample: PBMCs. This chain connects TRBV28 to TRBJ1-4; D possibly corresponds to TRBD1 (5 bases). The CDR3: CASSSGLYEKLFF. The CDR3 DNA reads TGTGCCAGCAGTTCGGGACTTTATGAAAAACTGTTTTTT.